The 13 T cell receptor beta chains reported below all come from one sample, sequenced in a study of blood T cell repertoires in COVID-19. Sequencing was performed with immunoSEQ multiplex PCR; in TCRdb, only in-frame clones are kept and a portion is missing. The table has 170,000 or so clones, around 90% seen once. Sequences were obtained from peripheral blood. The source of these receptors is a man aged 55 to 69 with COVID-19, enrolled during active disease.

The chain has TRBV5-8 and TRBJ2-3, with TRBD2 as a possible D gene (6 bases). The CDR3 extends over 17 amino acids. V was shortened by 4 bases and J by 5 bases, with 23 bases between the two germline ends. Germline V gives CDR1 SGHTS, CDR2 YDEGEE. CDR3 DNA: TGTGCCAGCAGCCACCTACTCAAGGGCCGGGGAGGAGATACGCAGTATTTT. Its protein product is CASSHLLKGRGGDTQYF.

The chain is built from TRBV19 and TRBJ1-2; the match to TRBD1 covers 8 bases. Germline CDR1 and CDR2: LNHDA and SQIVND (reference sequence). V shed 6 bases, J shed 8 bases, and the junction held 8 bases outside the gene matches. This CDR3 has 13 residues. CDR3 amino acids: CASSNQGARGYTF. The CDR3 DNA is TGTGCCAGTAGCAACCAGGGGGCGCGAGGCTACACCTTC.

The gene calls are TRBV6-6 and TRBJ2-7; D uncertain. The germline CDR1 and CDR2 sequences are MNHNY and SVGAGI (reference sequence). Trimming took 0 bases from V and 0 from J, leaving 6 bases between them. The CDR3 is 14 amino acids. CDR3 region: CASSYSQNSYEQYF. CDR3 nucleotides: TGTGCCAGCAGTTACTCACAAAACTCCTACGAGCAGTACTTC.

The genes are TRBV7-9 and TRBJ2-7; tentative D call: TRBD2 (6 bases). The CDR3 contains 15 residues. Between the trimmed V and J ends, which lost 5 bases and 0 bases, there was a span of 14 bases. Germline assignment: CDR1 SEHNR and CDR2 FQNEAQ (reference sequence). CDR3 DNA sequence: TGTGCCAGCAGCCCTGACGGGAGCCCCTCCTACGAGCAGTACTTC. Translating it yields CASSPDGSPSYEQYF.

This clone was picked up one time. The rearrangement joins TRBV23-1 to TRBJ2-3, with D unclear. TRBV23-1 qualifies as an ORF whose function is uncertain. This CDR3 is built from 15 residues. V lost 6 bases and J 0 bases, leaving 13 bases between the germline ends. This CDR3 is CASRARRSSTDTQYF. As DNA, the CDR3 is TGCGCCAGCAGGGCCCGGCGGAGTAGCACAGATACGCAGTATTTT.

J is TRBJ2-3 and V is TRBV7-8; perhaps TRBD2 as D (6 bases). The V end was cut by 5 bases, the J end by 0 bases, with 9 bases between. Per germline, CDR1 SGHVS and CDR2 FQNEAQ. This CDR3 is 14 amino acids long. This CDR3 reads CASSLGLSTDTQYF. The CDR3, as DNA: TGTGCCAGCAGCCTTGGACTAAGCACAGATACGCAGTATTTT.

The chain couples TRBV21-1 to TRBJ1-2; TRBD1 was called by the table and not checked on the DNA. TRBV21-1 is a pseudogene segment. The CDR3 totals 14 residues. Here the CDR3 reads CASSKGTGGGGYTF. The CDR3 coding sequence is TGTGCCAGCAGCAAAGGGACAGGGGGAGGGGGCTACACCTTC.

This chain joins TRBV28 and TRBJ1-2; 7 nucleotides agree with TRBD1. CDR1 is MDHEN, CDR2 SYDVKM, per germline. Trimming at V came to 6 bases and at J to 7 bases, leaving 5 bases not matched to a gene. This CDR3 is built from 12 residues. The CDR3 coding sequence is TGTGCCAGCAGATCACCAGGGGGTGGCTACACCTTC. Protein product: CASRSPGGGYTF.

This clone was picked up a small number of times. The gene calls are TRBV5-1 and TRBJ2-7; 11 bases are shared with TRBD2. The V gene end was trimmed by 4 bases and the J gene end by 2 bases; junction bases not matched to a gene: 5. The CDR3 loop spans 15 amino acids. Germline V gene data show CDR1 as SGHRS and CDR2 as YFSETQ. Here the CDR3 reads CASSRGTSGAYEQYF. The CDR3, as DNA: TGCGCCAGCAGCAGAGGGACTAGCGGAGCCTACGAGCAGTACTTC.

The chain employs TRBV18 and TRBJ1-1, with D perhaps matching TRBD1 (5 bases). With 6 bases removed from V and 2 bases from J, the gap between germline ends came to 10 bases. This CDR3 spans 13 amino acids. In germline, CDR1 is KGHSH, CDR2 LQKENI. CDR3 coding DNA: TGTGCCAGCTCCGGGGGTCGAAACACTGAAGCTTTCTTT. Residues: CASSGGRNTEAFF.

The chain joins TRBV7-9 to TRBJ1-2, with D uncertain. The CDR3 extends over 14 amino acids. Trimming took off 5 bases at V and 2 bases at J, with 12 bases between the two ends. Germline V gives CDR1 SEHNR, CDR2 FQNEAQ (reference sequence). CDR3 sequence: CASSEVLANYGYTF. The CDR3 DNA follows: TGTGCCAGCAGCGAGGTGCTGGCAAACTATGGCTACACCTTC.

In regard to this clone: The same CDR3 also results from other DNA sequences found in this sample. The J gene is TRBJ1-3, the V gene TRBV19, with D maybe TRBD1 (5 bases). V was shortened by 7 bases and J by 4 bases, with 8 bases between the two germline ends. The germline V gene encodes CDR1 LNHDA and CDR2 SQIVND (reference sequence). CDR3 length: 12 amino acids. The CDR3 here is CASKGNGNTIYF. The CDR3 DNA reads TGTGCCAGTAAGGGGAACGGAAACACCATATATTTT.

The chain links TRBV18 to TRBJ2-7, with 9 bases identical to TRBD1. Germline V CDR1 and CDR2: KGHSH, LQKENI. V lost 1 base and J lost 5; bases outside the gene matches: 6. The CDR3 loop spans 15 amino acids. In DNA form, the CDR3 reads TGTGCCAGCTCACCACGGACAGGGGTGGGAAACGAGCAGTACTTC. Its translation: CASSPRTGVGNEQYF.